The 32 T cell receptor beta chains in this list originate from one sample, sequenced in a study of radiotherapy plus CTLA-4 blockade in lung cancer. The assay was immunoSEQ multiplex PCR, and TCRdb's table has in-frame clones only and misses some. Among more than 95,000 clones listed, approximately 74% were seen once. Sequencing was performed on peripheral blood, taken from a patient treated with radiotherapy plus ipilimumab. The receptors were gathered from a human donor with non-small cell lung cancer who had a partial response to radiotherapy plus ipilimumab. Some clones in this sample may be carry-over from other donors' samples.

This chain links TRBV7-9 with TRBJ2-7; 10 bases match TRBD2. The ends lost 0 bases at V and 2 bases at J; junction bases unmatched: 7. CDR3 length: 17 amino acids. Germline V gene lookup returns CDR1 SEHNR and CDR2 FQNEAQ (reference sequence). The DNA for the CDR3 is TGTGCCAGCAGCTTAGCTTTCGCTAGCGGGAGCACCTACGAGCAGTACTTC. Its translation: CASSLAFASGSTYEQYF.

The V and J genes are TRBV18 and TRBJ2-7; D possibly corresponds to TRBD1 (6 bases). CDR3 length: 14 amino acids. The germline V gene encodes CDR1 KGHSH and CDR2 LQKENI. V shed 2 bases and J shed 5 bases, with 13 bases lying between them. The CDR3 DNA reads TGTGCCAGCTCACCAACCGGGACATCCGACGAGCAGTACTTC. As protein: CASSPTGTSDEQYF.

This rearrangement joins TRBV5-6 to TRBJ2-7; perhaps TRBD1 as D (6 bases). V lost 0 bases and J 2 bases, leaving 6 bases between the germline ends. CDR3 length equals 13 residues. Germline CDR1 reads SGHDT; CDR2 reads YYEEEE. The CDR3 DNA sequence: TGTGCCAGCAGCTTGGGGGGGCCCTACGAGCAGTACTTC. It specifies CASSLGGPYEQYF.

The chain carries TRBV29-1 and TRBJ1-2, with D unresolved. Trimming removed 6 bases at V and 1 base at J, with 6 bases between. Germline V lookup: CDR1 SQVTM, CDR2 ANQGSEA. The CDR3 sequence is 11 residues long. As DNA, the CDR3 is TGCAGCGTCGAGGGTAACTATGGCTACACCTTC. The encoded protein is CSVEGNYGYTF.

The chain combines TRBV7-4 with TRBJ1-5; D possibly corresponds to TRBD1 (5 bases). With 4 bases removed from V and 1 base from J, the gap between germline ends came to 26 bases. Germline lookup yields CDR1 SGHVT and CDR2 SQSDAQ. The CDR3 sequence is 20 residues long. This chain's CDR3 is CASSSSGSPKRVISNQPQHF. CDR3 DNA: TGTGCCAGCAGCTCCTCAGGGTCTCCAAAAAGGGTCATAAGCAATCAGCCCCAGCATTTT.

This clone was seen more than once but under ten times. The CDR3, as DNA: TGTGCTAGTGGTTTGTCCTCCCTAGCGGGGGGAACTTCAGATACGCAGTATTTT. It codes for CASGLSSLAGGTSDTQYF. The gene calls are TRBV12-5 and TRBJ2-3; 11 positions agree with TRBD2. CDR1 and CDR2 from the germline V gene are LGHNT and FRNRAP. The CDR3 is 18 residues long. The trim removed 2 bases at V and 4 bases at J, leaving 11 bases unmatched.

The chain carries TRBV19 and TRBJ1-4; no reliable D call. Trimming took 0 bases from V and 1 from J, leaving 12 bases between them. Germline V gene sequence: CDR1 LNHDA, CDR2 SQIVND (reference sequence). The CDR3 sequence is 17 residues long. The CDR3 nucleotides read TGTGCCAGTAGTATAGAAGTCCGGCAGCGAACTAATGAAAAACTGTTTTTT. Translating it yields CASSIEVRQRTNEKLFF.

The chain recombines TRBV6-1 with TRBJ1-5, with TRBD1 matching 9 bases. Losses at the gene ends were 6 bases for V and 3 bases for J; bases not matched to a gene: 3. The CDR3 sequence is 14 residues long. CDR1 is MNHNS and CDR2 is SASEGT in the germline V gene. The CDR3 nucleotides are TGTGCCAGCAGGGGGACAGGGCACAATCAGCCCCAGCATTTT. Translation gives CASRGTGHNQPQHF.

This clone was seen ten or more times. The genes are TRBV7-9 and TRBJ1-3, with 7 nucleotides matching TRBD1. Germline V gives CDR1 SEHNR, CDR2 FQNEAQ (reference sequence). The CDR3 is 18 amino acids. The V gene end was trimmed by 4 bases and the J gene end by 3 bases; junction bases not matched to a gene: 15. The CDR3, as DNA: TGTGCCAGCAGCTCCCCGGGGACACAGGGGTGGAATGGAAACACCATATATTTT. Protein product: CASSSPGTQGWNGNTIYF. Filled out from reference TRBV7-9 and TRBJ1-3, the complete variable domain reads DTGVSQNPRHKITKRGQNVTFRCDPISEHNRLYWYRQTLGQGPEFLTYFQNEAQLEKSRLLSDRFSAERPKGSFSTLEIQRTEQGDSAMYLCASSSPGTQGWNGNTIYFGEGSWLTVV.

This clone was found a few times. The CDR3 region has the DNA TGTGCCAGCAGTGACGGACTAGCGGGGTCCTACGAGCAGTACTTC. Protein product: CASSDGLAGSYEQYF. The chain couples TRBV6-1 to TRBJ2-7, with 12 bases aligning to TRBD2. Germline V gene sequence: CDR1 MNHNS, CDR2 SASEGT. The V and J ends lost 3 bases and 1 base, in that order; junction bases with no gene match: 1. The length of the CDR3 is 15 residues.

The rearrangement uses TRBV4-2 and TRBJ1-2; D unresolved. CDR3 length equals 13 residues. The germline V gene encodes CDR1 LGHNA and CDR2 YNFKEQ. Trimming stripped 5 bases from V and 8 bases from J, with 15 bases between. The CDR3 region is CASSFTGQYGYTF. Written as DNA, the CDR3 is TGTGCCAGCAGCTTCACGGGTCAATACGGCTACACCTTC.

The chain joins TRBV7-2 to TRBJ1-3; no firm D call. Trimming removed 5 bases at V and 1 base at J, with 9 bases between. Germline V gene sequence: CDR1 SGHTA, CDR2 FQGNSA. CDR3 length equals 14 residues. CDR3 DNA: TGTGCCAGCAGCCCCACGCAGTCTGGAAACACCATATATTTT. This gives the protein CASSPTQSGNTIYF.

The J gene is TRBJ2-1, the V gene TRBV7-8, with TRBD2 matching over 8 bases. V lost 5 bases and J lost 6; bases outside the gene matches: 6. In germline, CDR1 is SGHVS, CDR2 FQNEAQ. CDR3 length: 14 residues. Written as DNA, the CDR3 is TGTGCCAGCAGCCCCGGACTAGCTTCCAATGAGCAGTTCTTC. Amino acid sequence: CASSPGLASNEQFF.

DNA for the CDR3: TGTGCCAGCCACGCAGGGGGTGGGGTTTACAATGAGCAGTTCTTC. Translating it yields CASHAGGGVYNEQFF. V is TRBV27 and J is TRBJ2-1; 7 nucleotides match TRBD1. Germline loops: CDR1 MNHEY, CDR2 SMNVEV (reference sequence). V lost 8 bases to trimming and J lost 4 bases; unmatched junction nucleotides: 11. The CDR3 runs to 15 residues.

This clone came up a few times. The chain combines TRBV9 with TRBJ2-6; D uncertain. The CDR3 covers 14 residues. V was clipped by 4 bases and J by 2 bases, with 7 bases between them. Per the germline V gene, CDR1 is SGDLS and CDR2 is YYNGEE. The CDR3 sequence: CASSLRAGANVLTF. CDR3 nucleotide sequence: TGTGCCAGCAGCCTTAGAGCTGGGGCCAACGTCCTGACTTTC.

This chain links TRBV9 with TRBJ2-5; D gene uncertain. Germline CDR1 reads SGDLS; CDR2 reads YYNGEE. Trimming stripped 0 bases from V and 0 bases from J, with 6 bases between. CDR3 size: 14 residues. CDR3 protein: CASSVAAYQETQYF. CDR3 nucleotide sequence: TGTGCCAGCAGCGTAGCCGCGTACCAAGAGACCCAGTACTTC.

The chain couples TRBV5-1 to TRBJ1-1; TRBD1 might be the D (6 bases). The germline gives CDR1 SGHRS, CDR2 YFSETQ. The V gene lost 2 bases and the J gene lost 4 bases, with 9 bases spanning the gap. The length of the CDR3 is 13 residues. As DNA, the CDR3 is TGCGCCAGCAGCTTACAGGGAGTCACTGAAGCTTTCTTT. This translates into CASSLQGVTEAFF.

The chain employs TRBV19 and TRBJ1-2; TRBD1 agrees at 7 bases. CDR1 is LNHDA and CDR2 is SQIVND in the germline V gene (reference sequence). This CDR3 spans 13 amino acids. Losses at the gene ends were 6 bases for V and 8 bases for J; bases not matched to a gene: 9. CDR3 sequence: CASRGTESYGYTF. CDR3 coding DNA: TGTGCCAGTAGGGGGACAGAGTCTTACGGCTACACCTTC.

The chain is built from TRBV6-5 and TRBJ1-6; D may be TRBD1 (6 bases). Germline CDR1 reads MNHEY; CDR2 reads SVGAGI. The ends were cut back, 7 bases at V and 14 bases at J, with 21 bases in the middle. The CDR3 runs 14 residues. This CDR3 reads CASMSQGRANTLHF. In DNA form, the CDR3 reads TGTGCCAGCATGTCACAGGGTAGGGCTAATACCCTCCACTTT.

This chain uses TRBV7-2 with TRBJ2-7; D is unresolved. From germline, CDR1 is SGHTA and CDR2 FQGNSA. Trimming shortened V by 2 bases and J by 4 bases, and 21 bases separated the two germline ends. The CDR3 extends over 17 amino acids. CDR3 residues: CASSLTPTIQSRYEQYF. CDR3 nucleotides: TGTGCCAGCAGCTTAACCCCGACAATTCAAAGTCGATACGAGCAGTACTTC.

The V and J genes are TRBV11-2 and TRBJ2-1; D might be TRBD2 (5 bases). The CDR3 runs to 16 residues. V lost 1 base to trimming and J lost 5 bases, with 15 bases between them. Looked up from germline, CDR1 is SGHAT and CDR2 is FQNNGV. Here the CDR3 reads CASSLVPGLVNNEQFF. CDR3 coding DNA: TGTGCCAGCAGCTTAGTTCCGGGGTTGGTGAACAATGAGCAGTTCTTC.

The V gene is TRBV7-9, the J gene TRBJ2-3; 8 nucleotides match TRBD2. Germline V gene data show CDR1 as SEHNR and CDR2 as FQNEAQ (reference sequence). Germline trimming cut 5 bases from V and 2 bases from J; bases unmatched to any gene: 9. The CDR3 consists of 16 residues. As DNA, the CDR3 is TGTGCCAGCAGCCCCCGTTTAGCGGGAATCACAGATACGCAGTATTTT. Translation gives CASSPRLAGITDTQYF. The full variable domain, with the rest looked up from reference TRBV7-9 and TRBJ2-3, is DTGVSQNPRHKITKRGQNVTFRCDPISEHNRLYWYRQTLGQGPEFLTYFQNEAQLEKSRLLSDRFSAERPKGSFSTLEIQRTEQGDSAMYLCASSPRLAGITDTQYFGPGTRLTVL.

The chain combines TRBV27 with TRBJ1-6, with D perhaps TRBD1 (6 bases). The CDR3 covers 15 residues. Germline values: CDR1 MNHEY, CDR2 SMNVEV (reference sequence). Between the trimmed V and J ends, which lost 0 bases and 6 bases, there was a span of 9 bases. The CDR3 DNA reads as TGTGCCAGCAGTTTATCTTGGACAGTTAATTCACCCCTCCACTTT. Translation gives CASSLSWTVNSPLHF.

The genes are TRBV5-8 and TRBJ2-1; 7 bases map to TRBD2. Unmatched junction bases numbered 9, after V lost 6 bases and J lost 3 bases. The CDR3 sequence is 15 residues long. The germline CDR1 and CDR2 sequences are SGHTS and YDEGEE. CDR3 sequence reads: CASNAGGLLYNEQFF. CDR3 DNA sequence: TGTGCCAGCAACGCTGGGGGACTACTCTACAATGAGCAGTTCTTC.

The V gene is TRBV29-1, the J gene TRBJ2-2; D not certain. Between the trimmed V and J ends, which lost 5 bases and 4 bases, there was a span of 8 bases. Germline CDR1 SQVTM, CDR2 ANQGSEA. CDR3 length: 12 residues. Written as DNA, the CDR3 is TGCAGCGTTCGTCCTTCCACCGGGGAGCTGTTTTTT. The encoded protein is CSVRPSTGELFF.

This clone was recorded only once. The chain has TRBV6-5 and TRBJ1-2, with 7 nucleotides matching TRBD1. V lost 6 bases, J lost 6 bases, and 10 bases stayed unmatched. The CDR3 is 14 residues long. From germline, CDR1 is MNHEY and CDR2 SVGAGI. The CDR3 reads CASRPSDRANGYTF. CDR3 sequence (DNA): TGTGCCAGCAGACCATCCGACAGGGCTAATGGCTACACCTTC.

The CDR3 loop is CASSSTGFSQPQHF. The CDR3 DNA reads as TGTGCCAGCAGTTCAACAGGGTTTTCTCAGCCCCAGCATTTT. J is TRBJ1-5 and V is TRBV28; tentatively, D is TRBD1 (6 bases). The germline V gene has CDR1 MDHEN and CDR2 SYDVKM. With 4 bases removed from V and 6 bases from J, the gap between germline ends came to 13 bases. The CDR3 runs to 14 residues.

The V gene is TRBV6-1, the J gene TRBJ1-2; tentatively, D is TRBD1 (6 bases). The CDR3 contains 12 residues. The germline V gene has CDR1 MNHNS and CDR2 SASEGT. Between the trimmed V and J ends, which lost 6 bases and 8 bases, there was a span of 13 bases. The chain's CDR3 is CASSQDRFGYTF. In DNA, the CDR3 is TGTGCCAGCAGCCAAGACAGGTTCGGCTACACCTTC.

The CDR3 sequence is CASRPFGGADQPQHF. CDR3 nucleotides: TGTGCCAGCAGACCCTTCGGGGGGGCAGATCAGCCCCAGCATTTT. This chain uses TRBV5-8 with TRBJ1-5; a weak D match, TRBD1 (6 bases). The CDR3 contains 15 residues. From germline, CDR1 is SGHTS and CDR2 YDEGEE. The V gene lost 5 bases and the J gene lost 5 bases, with 17 bases spanning the gap.

A few counts support this clone. CDR3 sequence: CASSLQGLGYEQYF. In DNA form, the CDR3 reads TGTGCCAGCAGTTTACAGGGTTTGGGCTACGAGCAGTACTTC. The V and J genes are TRBV6-1 and TRBJ2-7; D perhaps matches TRBD1 (6 bases). Trimming stripped 5 bases from V and 3 bases from J, with 14 bases between. This CDR3 comprises 14 residues. CDR1 and CDR2 (germline): MNHNS, SASEGT.

J is TRBJ1-2 and V is TRBV6-5; weak D call: TRBD1 (5 bases). Germline CDR1 is MNHEY and CDR2 is SVGAGI. Deletions cut 5 bases from V and 3 bases from J, with 10 bases between. The CDR3 covers 13 residues. DNA for the CDR3: TGTGCCAGCAGTATAGACAGATACTATGGCTACACCTTC. This codes for CASSIDRYYGYTF.

This clone has only a few counts. The chain is built from TRBV7-9 and TRBJ2-3; 8 bases fit TRBD2. The J segment lost 3 bases and the V segment lost 3 bases, leaving 5 bases of the junction unmatched. The germline gives CDR1 SEHNR, CDR2 FQNEAQ (reference sequence). The CDR3 covers 15 residues. The CDR3 loop is CASSFGRAMTDTQYF. CDR3 coding DNA: TGTGCCAGCAGCTTCGGGAGGGCCATGACAGATACGCAGTATTTT.